This TCR beta chain originates from a study of blood T cell repertoires in COVID-19. Study summary: Material from acute and convalescent COVID-19 was sourced from the United States, Italy and Spain.

Germline loops: CDR1 LNHNV, CDR2 YYDKDF (reference sequence). The trim removed 5 bases at V and 0 bases at J, leaving 10 bases unmatched. This CDR3 is built from 16 residues. Sequenced by immunoSEQ multiplex PCR; TCRdb stores in-frame clones only, minus some. Seen here are fewer than 250,000 clones, roughly 90% observed once, and the top ten hold around 0.84%. This clone was detected only once. J is TRBJ2-7 and V is TRBV15, with 7 bases fitting TRBD1. What was sequenced was peripheral blood. This receptor was obtained from a man aged 60-69 years with COVID-19, enrolled during active disease. Written as DNA, the CDR3 is TGTGCCACCAGCGCCCAGACAGGGTTCAGCTCCTACGAGCAGTACTTC. It translates to CATSAQTGFSSYEQYF.